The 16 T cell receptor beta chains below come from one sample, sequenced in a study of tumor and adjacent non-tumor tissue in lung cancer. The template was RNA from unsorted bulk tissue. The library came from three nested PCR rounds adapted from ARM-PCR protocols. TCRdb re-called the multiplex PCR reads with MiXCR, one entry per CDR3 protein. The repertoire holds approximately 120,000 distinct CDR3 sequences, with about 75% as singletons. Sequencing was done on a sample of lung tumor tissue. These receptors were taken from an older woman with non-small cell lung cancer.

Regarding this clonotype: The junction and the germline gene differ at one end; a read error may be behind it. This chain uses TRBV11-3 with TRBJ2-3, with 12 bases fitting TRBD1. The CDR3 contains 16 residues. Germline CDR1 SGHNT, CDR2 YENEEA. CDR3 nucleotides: TGTACCAGCAATCTATCCGGGACAGGGGGCGCGGATGCGCAGTATTTT. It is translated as CTSNLSGTGGADAQYF.

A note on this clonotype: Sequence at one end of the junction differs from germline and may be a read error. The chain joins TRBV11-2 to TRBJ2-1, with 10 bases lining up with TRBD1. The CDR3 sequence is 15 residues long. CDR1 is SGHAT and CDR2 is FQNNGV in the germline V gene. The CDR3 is CASSRTGTGDDEQLF. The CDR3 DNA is TGTGCCAGCAGCCGAACCGGGACAGGGGACGATGAGCAGCTCTTC.

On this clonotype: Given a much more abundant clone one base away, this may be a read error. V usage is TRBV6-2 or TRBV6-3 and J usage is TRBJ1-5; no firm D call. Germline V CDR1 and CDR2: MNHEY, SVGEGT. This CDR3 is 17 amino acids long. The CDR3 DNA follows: TGTGCCAGCAGTACCGAGATTTTCGTGCTGGGCAATCAGTCCCAGCATTTT. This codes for CASSTEIFVLGNQSQHF.

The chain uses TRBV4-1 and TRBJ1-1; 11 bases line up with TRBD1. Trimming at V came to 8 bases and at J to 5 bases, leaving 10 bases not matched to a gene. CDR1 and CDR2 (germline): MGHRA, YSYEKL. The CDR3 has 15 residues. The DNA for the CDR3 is TGCGCCAGCGGTCAAGGACAGGGGGCGAAGACTGAAGCTTTCTTT. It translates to CASGQGQGAKTEAFF.

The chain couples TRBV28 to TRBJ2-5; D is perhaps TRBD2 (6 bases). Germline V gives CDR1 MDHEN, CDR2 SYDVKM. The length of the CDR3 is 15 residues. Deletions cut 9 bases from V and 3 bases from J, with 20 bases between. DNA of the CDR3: TGTGCCAGTAATCGGGAGAGGACTATTAAAGAGACCCAGTACTTC. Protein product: CASNRERTIKETQYF.

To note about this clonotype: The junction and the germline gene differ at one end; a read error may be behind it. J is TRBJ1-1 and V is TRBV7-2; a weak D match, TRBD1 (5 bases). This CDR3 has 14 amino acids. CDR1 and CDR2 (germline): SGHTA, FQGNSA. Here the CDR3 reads CVSSLDRQQNEAFF. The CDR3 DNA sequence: TGTGTCAGCAGCTTAGATCGACAGCAAAATGAAGCTTTCTTT.

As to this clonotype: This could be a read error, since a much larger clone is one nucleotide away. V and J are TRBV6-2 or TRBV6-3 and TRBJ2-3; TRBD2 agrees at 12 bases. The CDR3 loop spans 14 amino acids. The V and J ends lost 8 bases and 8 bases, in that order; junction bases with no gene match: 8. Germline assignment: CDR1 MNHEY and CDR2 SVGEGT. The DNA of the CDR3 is TGTGCCAGCGGCAAGACTAGCGGGGGACCTACGCAGTATTTT. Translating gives CASGKTSGGPTQYF.

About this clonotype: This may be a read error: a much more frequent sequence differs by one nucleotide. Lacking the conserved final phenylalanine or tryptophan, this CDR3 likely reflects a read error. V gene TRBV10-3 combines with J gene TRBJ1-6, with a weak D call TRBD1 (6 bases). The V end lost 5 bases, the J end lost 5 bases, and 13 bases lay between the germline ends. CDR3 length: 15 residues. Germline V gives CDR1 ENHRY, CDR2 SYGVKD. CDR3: CAISNRETNNSPLHY. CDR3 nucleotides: TGTGCCATCAGTAACAGGGAGACGAATAATTCACCCCTCCACTAT.

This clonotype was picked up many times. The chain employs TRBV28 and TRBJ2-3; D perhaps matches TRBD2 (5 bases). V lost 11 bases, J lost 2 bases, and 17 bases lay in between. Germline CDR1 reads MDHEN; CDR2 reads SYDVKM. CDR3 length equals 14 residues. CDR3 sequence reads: CASSSSQTTDTQYF. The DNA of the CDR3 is TGTGCCTCGTCATCTAGCCAAACCACAGATACGCAGTATTTT.

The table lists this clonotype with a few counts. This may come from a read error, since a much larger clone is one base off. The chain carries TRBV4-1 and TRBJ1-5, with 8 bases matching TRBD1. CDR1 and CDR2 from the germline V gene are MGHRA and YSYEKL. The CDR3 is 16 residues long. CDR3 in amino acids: CTSSQRTGTTYQPQHF. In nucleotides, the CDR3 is TGCACCAGCAGCCAGAGGACAGGGACAACCTATCAGCCCCAGCATTTT.

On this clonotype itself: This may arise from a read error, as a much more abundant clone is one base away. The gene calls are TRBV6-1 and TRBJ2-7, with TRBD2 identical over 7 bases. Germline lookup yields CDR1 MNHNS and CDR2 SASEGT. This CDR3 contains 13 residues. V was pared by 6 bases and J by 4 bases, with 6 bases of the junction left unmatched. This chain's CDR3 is CASSPGGRYEQYF. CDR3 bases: TGTGCCAGCAGCCCGGGGGGTCGTTACGAGCAGTACTTC.

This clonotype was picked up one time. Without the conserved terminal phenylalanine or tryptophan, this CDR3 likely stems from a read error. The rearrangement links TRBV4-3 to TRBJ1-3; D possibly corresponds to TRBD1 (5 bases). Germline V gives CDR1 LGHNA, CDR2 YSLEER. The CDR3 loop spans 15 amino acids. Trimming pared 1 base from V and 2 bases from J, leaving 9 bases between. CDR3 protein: CASSQVPGPGNTIYS. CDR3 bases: TGCGCCAGCAGCCAAGTCCCGGGGCCTGGAAACACCATATATTCT.

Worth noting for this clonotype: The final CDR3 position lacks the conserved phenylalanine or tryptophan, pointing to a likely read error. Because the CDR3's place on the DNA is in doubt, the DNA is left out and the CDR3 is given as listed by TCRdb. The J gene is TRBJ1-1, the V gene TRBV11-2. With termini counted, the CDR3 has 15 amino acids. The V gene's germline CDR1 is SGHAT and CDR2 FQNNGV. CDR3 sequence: CASSLDQSLNTEALI.

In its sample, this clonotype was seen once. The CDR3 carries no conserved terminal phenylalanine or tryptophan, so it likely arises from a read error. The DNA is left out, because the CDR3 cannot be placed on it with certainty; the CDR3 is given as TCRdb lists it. CDR3 in amino acids: CASSQARDYEYYL. V usage is TRBV4-2 and J usage is TRBJ2-7. Termini included, the CDR3 measures 13 amino acids. Germline CDR1 and CDR2: LGHNA and YNFKEQ.

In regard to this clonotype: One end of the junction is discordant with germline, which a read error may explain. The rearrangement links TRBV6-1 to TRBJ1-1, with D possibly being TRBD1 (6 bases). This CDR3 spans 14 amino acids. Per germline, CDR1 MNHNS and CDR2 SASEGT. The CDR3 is CVSSEALGDTEALF. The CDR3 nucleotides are TGTGTCAGCAGTGAAGCCCTGGGGGACACTGAAGCTTTATTT.

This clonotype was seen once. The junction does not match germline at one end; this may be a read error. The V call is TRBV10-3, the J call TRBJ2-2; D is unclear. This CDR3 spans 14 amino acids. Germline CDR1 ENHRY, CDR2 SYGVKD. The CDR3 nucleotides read TGCGTCATCAGTGGGGTTGCGAACACCGGGGAGCTGTTTTTT. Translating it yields CVISGVANTGELFF.